The table lists the clone carrying this T cell receptor beta chain with a few counts. V shed 6 bases, J shed 3 bases, and the junction held 11 bases outside the gene matches. Germline loops: CDR1 MNHEY, CDR2 SMNVEV (reference sequence). CDR3 length: 16 amino acids. These data originate in a study of blood T cell repertoires in COVID-19. In the study overall: Specimens from acute and convalescent COVID-19 originated in the United States, Italy and Spain.

Original data processing: Reference gene primer amplification in the assay estimated nucleated cell counts. Method: immunoSEQ multiplex PCR; TCRdb's copy keeps in-frame clones and lacks some. That table furnishes V, J and clone size, whereas the DNA furnished D and trimming. The table shows about 63,000 clones, with 70% to 80% occurring only once. The TCR was taken from a human donor in a cohort sampled during active COVID-19. The specimen was peripheral blood. The rearrangement uses TRBV27 and TRBJ1-1, with 9 bases fitting TRBD1. For the CDR3, the DNA is TGTGCCAGCAGACGAACCCTACAGGGGGCCTACACTGAAGCTTTCTTT. It yields the protein CASRRTLQGAYTEAFF.